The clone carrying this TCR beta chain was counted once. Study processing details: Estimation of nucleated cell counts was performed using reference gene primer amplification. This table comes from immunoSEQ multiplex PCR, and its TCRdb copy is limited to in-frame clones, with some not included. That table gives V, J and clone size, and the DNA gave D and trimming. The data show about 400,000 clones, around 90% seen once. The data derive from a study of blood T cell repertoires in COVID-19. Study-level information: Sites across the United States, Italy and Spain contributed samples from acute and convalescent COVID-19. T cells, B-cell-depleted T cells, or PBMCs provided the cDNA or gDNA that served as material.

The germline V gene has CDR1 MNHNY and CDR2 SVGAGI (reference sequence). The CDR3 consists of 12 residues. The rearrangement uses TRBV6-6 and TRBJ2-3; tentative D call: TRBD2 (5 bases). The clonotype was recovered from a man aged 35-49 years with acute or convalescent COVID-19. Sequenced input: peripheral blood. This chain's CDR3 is CAEAASTDTQYF. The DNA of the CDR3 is TGTGCTGAAGCGGCTAGCACAGATACGCAGTATTTT.